The sequence of this T cell receptor (beta chain) was determined in a study of control samples from healthy donors and cancer patients. The protocol was immunoSEQ multiplex PCR, while the TCRdb copy is restricted to in-frame clones and leaves out a portion. Seen here are 120,000 to 150,000 clones, 80% to 95% observed once, and the top ten hold around 11%. With 9 bases clipped from V and 4 bases from J, the junction kept 9 bases outside the gene matches. Germline V CDR1 and CDR2: SNHLY, FYNNEI. The CDR3 is 14 amino acids. The sequence was obtained from a man aged 25-40 years in good health. V usage is TRBV2 and J usage is TRBJ2-1, with 7 bases matching TRBD1. The sequenced material came from blood. The CDR3 is CARKPGTEYNEQFF. The DNA for the CDR3 is TGTGCCAGAAAGCCGGGGACAGAATACAATGAGCAGTTCTTC.